This T cell receptor (beta chain) stems from a study of T cell repertoires in cytomegalovirus infection. Germline CDR1 and CDR2: SQVTM and ANQGSEA. This CDR3 has 9 amino acids. The V end was cut by 5 bases, the J end by 12 bases, with 10 bases between. TCRdb ran MiXCR on the reads and lists one entry per CDR3 protein. The sample has around 450,000 distinct CDR3 sequences; 31% are singletons. The sequenced sample was PBMCs. The sequence was obtained from a human donor in good health (CMV status not recorded). Some clones in this sample may be carry-over from other donors' samples. The chain is built from TRBV29-1 and TRBJ1-2; D uncertain. The CDR3 loop is CSVNIPDTF. Written as DNA, the CDR3 is TGCAGCGTTAACATCCCAGACACCTTC. Variable domain in full (rest from reference TRBV29-1 and TRBJ1-2): SAVISQKPSRDICQRGTSLTIQCQVDSQVTMMFWYRQQPGQSLTLIATANQGSEATYESGFVIDKFPISRPNLTFSTLTVSNMSPEDSSIYLCSVNIPDTFGSGTRLTVV.